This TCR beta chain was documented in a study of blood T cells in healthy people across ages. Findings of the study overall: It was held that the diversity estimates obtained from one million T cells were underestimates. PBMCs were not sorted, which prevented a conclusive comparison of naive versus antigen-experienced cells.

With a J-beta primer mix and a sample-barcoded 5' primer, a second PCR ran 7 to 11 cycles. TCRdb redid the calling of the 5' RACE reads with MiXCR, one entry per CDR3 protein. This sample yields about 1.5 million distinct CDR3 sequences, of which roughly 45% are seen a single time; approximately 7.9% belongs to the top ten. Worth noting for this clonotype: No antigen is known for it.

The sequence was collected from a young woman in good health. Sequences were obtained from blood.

In nucleotides, the CDR3 is TGCGCCAGCAGCTTGTCGGTGAGCACCGACACCGGGGAGCTGTTTTTT. It yields the protein CASSLSVSTDTGELFF. The chain recombines TRBV5-1 with TRBJ2-2; D remains unclear. Germline values: CDR1 SGHRS, CDR2 YFSETQ. There are 16 residues in the CDR3. V was pared by 1 base and J by 3 bases, with 13 bases between. Full variable domain (rest looked up from reference TRBV5-1 and TRBJ2-2): KAGVTQTPRYLIKTRGQQVTLSCSPISGHRSVSWYQQTPGQGLQFLFEYFSETQRNKGNFPGRFSGRQFSNSRSEMNVSTLELGDSALYLCASSLSVSTDTGELFFGEGSRLTVL.